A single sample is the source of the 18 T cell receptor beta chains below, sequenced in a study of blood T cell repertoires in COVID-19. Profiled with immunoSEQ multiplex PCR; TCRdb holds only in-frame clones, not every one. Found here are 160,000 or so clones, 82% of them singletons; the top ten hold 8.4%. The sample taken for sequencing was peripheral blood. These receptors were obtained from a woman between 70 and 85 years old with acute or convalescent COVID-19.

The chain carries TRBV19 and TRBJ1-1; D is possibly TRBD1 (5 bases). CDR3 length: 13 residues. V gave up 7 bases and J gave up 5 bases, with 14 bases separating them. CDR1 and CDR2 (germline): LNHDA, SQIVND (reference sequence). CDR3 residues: CASTKTDVTEAFF. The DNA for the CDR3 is TGTGCCAGTACCAAGACAGATGTGACTGAAGCTTTCTTT. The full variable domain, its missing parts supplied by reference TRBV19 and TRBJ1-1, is DGGITQSPKYLFRKEGQNVTLSCEQNLNHDAMYWYRQDPGQGLRLIYYSQIVNDFQKGDIAEGYSVSREKKESFPLTVTSAQKNPTAFYLCASTKTDVTEAFFGQGTRLTVV.

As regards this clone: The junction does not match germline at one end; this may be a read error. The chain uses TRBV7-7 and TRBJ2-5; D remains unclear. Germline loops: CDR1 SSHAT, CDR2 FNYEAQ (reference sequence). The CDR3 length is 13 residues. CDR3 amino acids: CASSLALQETQYF. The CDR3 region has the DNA TGTGCTAGCAGCTTAGCCCTCCAAGAGACCCAGTACTTC.

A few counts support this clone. The CDR3 loop is CASSADRVFHNEQFF. CDR3 bases: TGTGCCAGCAGCGCGGACAGGGTTTTTCACAATGAGCAGTTCTTC. This chain links TRBV9 with TRBJ2-1; 8 bases are a match to TRBD1. This CDR3 comprises 15 residues. CDR1 SGDLS and CDR2 YYNGEE come from the germline V gene. With V trimmed by 3 bases and J by 5 bases, 7 bases remained unmatched.

The CDR3 DNA reads as TGTGCCAGCAGTTATACCTCGACTCTGGCCAAAAACATTCAGTACTTC. As protein: CASSYTSTLAKNIQYF. The rearrangement joins TRBV6-2 or TRBV6-3 to TRBJ2-4; D not certain. The CDR3 sequence is 16 residues long. Germline-derived CDR1 and CDR2 are MNHEY and SVGEGT. V was cut by 3 bases and J by 1 base, with 13 bases left in between.

CDR3 DNA sequence: TGTGCCAGCAGCGTATCCCCGACTAAAGGGGAGGGGGGCCAGTACTTC. This encodes CASSVSPTKGEGGQYF. The chain joins TRBV9 to TRBJ2-5; a possible D gene is TRBD2 (7 bases). The ends were cut back, 1 base at V and 10 bases at J, with 23 bases in the middle. CDR1 is SGDLS, CDR2 YYNGEE, per germline. The CDR3 sequence is 16 residues long.

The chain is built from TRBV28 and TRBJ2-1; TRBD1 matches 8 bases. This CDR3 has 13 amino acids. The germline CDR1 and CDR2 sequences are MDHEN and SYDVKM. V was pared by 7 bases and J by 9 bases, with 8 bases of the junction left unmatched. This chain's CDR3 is CASTADRVGEQFF. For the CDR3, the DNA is TGTGCCAGCACCGCGGACAGGGTCGGTGAGCAGTTCTTC.

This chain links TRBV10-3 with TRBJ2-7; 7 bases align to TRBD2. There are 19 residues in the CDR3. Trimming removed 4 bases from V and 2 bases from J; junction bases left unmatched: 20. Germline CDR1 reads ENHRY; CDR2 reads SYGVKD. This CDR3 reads CAISGGEGRRSGIAYEQYF. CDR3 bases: TGTGCCATCAGTGGAGGAGAGGGGCGCAGGAGCGGGATCGCCTACGAGCAGTACTTC.

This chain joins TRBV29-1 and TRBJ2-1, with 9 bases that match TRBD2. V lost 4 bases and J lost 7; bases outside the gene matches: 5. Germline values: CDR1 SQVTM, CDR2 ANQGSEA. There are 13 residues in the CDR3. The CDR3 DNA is TGCAGCGTTGCCAGCGGGAGGATAAATGAGCAGTTCTTC. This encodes CSVASGRINEQFF.

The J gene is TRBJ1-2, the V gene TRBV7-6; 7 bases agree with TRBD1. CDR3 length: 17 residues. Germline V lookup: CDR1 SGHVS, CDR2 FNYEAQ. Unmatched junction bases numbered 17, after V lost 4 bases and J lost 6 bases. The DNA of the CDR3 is TGTGCCAGCAGCTCAGTCGCGACAGGGCTCGGAGGGGATGGCTACACCTTC. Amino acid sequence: CASSSVATGLGGDGYTF.

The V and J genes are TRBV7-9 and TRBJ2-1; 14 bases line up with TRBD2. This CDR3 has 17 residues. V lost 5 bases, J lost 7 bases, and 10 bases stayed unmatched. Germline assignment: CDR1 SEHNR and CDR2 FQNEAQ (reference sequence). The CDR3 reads CASSTLGLAGERNEQFF. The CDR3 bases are TGTGCCAGCAGCACCCTGGGACTAGCGGGAGAGCGAAATGAGCAGTTCTTC.

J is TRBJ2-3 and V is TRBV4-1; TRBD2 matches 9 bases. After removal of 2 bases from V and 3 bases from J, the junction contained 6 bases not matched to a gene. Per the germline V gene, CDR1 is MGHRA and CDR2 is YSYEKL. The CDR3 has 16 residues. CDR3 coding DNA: TGCGCCAGCAGCCAAAGAGCTAGCGGGACAACAGATACGCAGTATTTT. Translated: CASSQRASGTTDTQYF.

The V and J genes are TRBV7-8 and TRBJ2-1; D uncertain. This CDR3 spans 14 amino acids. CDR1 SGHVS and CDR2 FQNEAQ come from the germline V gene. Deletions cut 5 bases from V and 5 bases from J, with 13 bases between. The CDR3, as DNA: TGTGCCAGCAGCCAGATCAACTTAAACAATGAGCAGTTCTTC. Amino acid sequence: CASSQINLNNEQFF.

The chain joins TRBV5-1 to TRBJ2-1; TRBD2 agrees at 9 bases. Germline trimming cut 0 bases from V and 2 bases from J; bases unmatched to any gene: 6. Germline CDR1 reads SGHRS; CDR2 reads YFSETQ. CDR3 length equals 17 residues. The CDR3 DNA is TGCGCCAGCAGCTTGGAGGGCGGGGGGGACCCCTACAATGAGCAGTTCTTC. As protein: CASSLEGGGDPYNEQFF.

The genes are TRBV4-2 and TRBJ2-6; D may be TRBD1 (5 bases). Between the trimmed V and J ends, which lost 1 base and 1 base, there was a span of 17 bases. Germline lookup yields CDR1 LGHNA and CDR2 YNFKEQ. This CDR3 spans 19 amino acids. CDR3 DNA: TGTGCCAGCAGCCAAGGGTATACAGGCCAAACTTCTGGGGCCAACGTCCTGACTTTC. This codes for CASSQGYTGQTSGANVLTF.

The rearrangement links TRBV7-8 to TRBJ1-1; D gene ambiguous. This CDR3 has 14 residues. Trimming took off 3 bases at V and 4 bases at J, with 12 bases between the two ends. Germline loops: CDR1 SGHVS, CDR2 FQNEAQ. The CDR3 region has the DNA TGTGCCAGCAGCTTTAGCGCGCGAGGCACTGAAGCTTTCTTT. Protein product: CASSFSARGTEAFF.

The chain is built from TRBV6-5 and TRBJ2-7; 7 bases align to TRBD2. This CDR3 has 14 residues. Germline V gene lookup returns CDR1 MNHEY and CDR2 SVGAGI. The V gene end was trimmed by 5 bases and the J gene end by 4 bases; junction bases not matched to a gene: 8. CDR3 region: CASSPLGGNYEQYF. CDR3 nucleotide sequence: TGTGCCAGCAGTCCCCTCGGGGGGAATTACGAGCAGTACTTC.

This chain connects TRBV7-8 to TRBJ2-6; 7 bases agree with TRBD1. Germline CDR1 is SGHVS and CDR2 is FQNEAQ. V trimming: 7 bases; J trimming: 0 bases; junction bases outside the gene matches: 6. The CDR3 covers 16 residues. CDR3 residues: CASTPGQSSGANVLTF. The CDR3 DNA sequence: TGTGCCAGCACTCCGGGACAGAGCTCTGGGGCCAACGTCCTGACTTTC.

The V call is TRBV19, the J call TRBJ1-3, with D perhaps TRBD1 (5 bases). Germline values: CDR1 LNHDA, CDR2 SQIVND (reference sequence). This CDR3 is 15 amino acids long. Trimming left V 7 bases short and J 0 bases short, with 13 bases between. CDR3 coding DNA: TGTGCCAGTAAGGGGCAGGCCGCCTCTGGAAACACCATATATTTT. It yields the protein CASKGQAASGNTIYF.